This note documents a single TCR beta chain sequence. Clones were read by immunoSEQ multiplex PCR, and TCRdb kept only the in-frame ones, dropping some. The sample has tens of thousands of clones; about nine tenths are singletons. This specimen comes from a study of OX40 agonist ivuxolimab in advanced cancers. The overall study: Among those enrolled, mean age was roughly 62 years (range 23 to 79) and about 79% were male. Partial responses occurred in Three dose-escalation patients, one with hepatocellular carcinoma and two with cutaneous melanoma.

The V end was cut by 6 bases, the J end by 0 bases, with 17 bases between. The CDR3 consists of 16 residues. Germline loops: CDR1 MDHEN, CDR2 SYDVKM. The rearrangement links TRBV28 to TRBJ1-1; D unresolved. This specimen was CD4+ or CD8+ T cells sorted from blood, taken in a trial of the OX40 agonist ivuxolimab. This receptor was identified in an adult with an advanced solid tumor such as melanoma, head and neck, liver or kidney cancer. The CDR3 sequence is CASSPRGPLMNTEAFF. CDR3 nucleotide sequence: TGTGCCAGCAGCCCACGAGGACCCCTTATGAACACTGAAGCTTTCTTT.